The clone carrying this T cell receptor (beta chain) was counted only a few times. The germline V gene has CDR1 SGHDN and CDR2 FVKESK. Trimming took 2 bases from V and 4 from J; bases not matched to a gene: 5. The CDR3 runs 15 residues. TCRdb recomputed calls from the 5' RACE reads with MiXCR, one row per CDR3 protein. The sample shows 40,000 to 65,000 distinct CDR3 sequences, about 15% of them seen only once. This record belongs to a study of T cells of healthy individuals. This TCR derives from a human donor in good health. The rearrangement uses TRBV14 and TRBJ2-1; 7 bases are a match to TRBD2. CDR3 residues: CASSQPTSAYNEQFF. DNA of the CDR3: TGTGCCAGCAGCCAACCCACTAGCGCGTACAATGAGCAGTTCTTC.